Shown below are 3 T cell receptor beta chains from a single sample sequenced in a study of beta chain features in type 1 diabetes. TCRB transcripts that were expressed got sequenced, as all of the isolated RNA had been reverse transcribed. Profiled with immunoSEQ multiplex PCR; TCRdb holds only in-frame clones, not every one. The sample records 130,000 to 150,000 clones, around 8.7% being singletons. Sequencing used central memory CD4+ T cells from blood. The receptor source for this set is a man aged 18 to 29 in good health.

This sequence joins TRBV6-6 and TRBJ1-6; D is unclear. The germline V and J ends were trimmed by 4 bases and 13 bases, with 23 bases remaining between them. The CDR3 length is 16 residues. Per the germline V gene, CDR1 is MNHNY and CDR2 is SVGAGI (reference sequence). DNA of the CDR3: TGTGCCAGCAGTTTCCTGATTAGAGGCGCCCCGGGGCCCCTCCACTTT. Protein: CASSFLIRGAPGPLHF.

This clone came up a few times. V usage is TRBV30 and J usage is TRBJ2-5, with TRBD2 matching over 9 bases. The germline CDR1 and CDR2 sequences are GTSNPN and SVGIG (reference sequence). With 1 base clipped from V and 5 bases from J, the junction kept 5 bases outside the gene matches. The CDR3 covers 14 residues. The CDR3 region is CAWSGGGAWETQYF. The CDR3 DNA sequence: TGTGCCTGGAGTGGCGGGGGGGCCTGGGAGACCCAGTACTTC. Full variable domain (remainder filled in from reference TRBV30 and TRBJ2-5): SQTIHQWPATLVQPVGSPLSLECTVEGTSNPNLYWYRQAAGRGLQLLFYSVGIGQISSEVPQNLSASRPQDRQFILSSKKLLLSDSGFYLCAWSGGGAWETQYFGPGTRLLVL.

A remark on this clone: The same CDR3 also results from other DNA sequences found in this sample. The V and J genes are TRBV9 and TRBJ2-3; D might be TRBD1 (5 bases). Trimming removed 2 bases at V and 3 bases at J, with 10 bases between. The CDR3 runs 14 residues. Germline V gene lookup returns CDR1 SGDLS and CDR2 YYNGEE. The CDR3 DNA sequence: TGTGCCAGCAGCGTTGAAAGGGGAACAGATACGCAGTATTTT. As protein: CASSVERGTDTQYF.